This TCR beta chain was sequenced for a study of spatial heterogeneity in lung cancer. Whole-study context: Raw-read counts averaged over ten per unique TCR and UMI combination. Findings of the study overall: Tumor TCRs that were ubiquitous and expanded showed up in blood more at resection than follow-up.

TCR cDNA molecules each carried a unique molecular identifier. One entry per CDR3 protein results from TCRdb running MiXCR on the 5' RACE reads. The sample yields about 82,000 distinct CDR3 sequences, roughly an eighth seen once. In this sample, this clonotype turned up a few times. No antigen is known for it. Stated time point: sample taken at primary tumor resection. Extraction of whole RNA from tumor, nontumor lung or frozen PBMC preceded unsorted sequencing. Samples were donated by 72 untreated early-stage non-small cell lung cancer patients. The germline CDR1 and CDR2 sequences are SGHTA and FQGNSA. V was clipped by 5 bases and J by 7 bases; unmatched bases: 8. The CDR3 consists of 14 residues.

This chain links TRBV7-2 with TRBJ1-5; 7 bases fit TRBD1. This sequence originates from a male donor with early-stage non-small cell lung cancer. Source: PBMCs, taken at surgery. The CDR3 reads CASSPKTGWQPQHF. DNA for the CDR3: TGTGCCAGCAGCCCTAAGACAGGGTGGCAGCCCCAGCATTTT. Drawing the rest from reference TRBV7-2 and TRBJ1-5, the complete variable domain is GAGVSQSPSNKVTEKGKDVELRCDPISGHTALYWYRQSLGQGLEFLIYFQGNSAPDKSGLPSDRFSAERTGGSVSTLTIQRTQQEDSAVYLCASSPKTGWQPQHFGDGTRLSIL.